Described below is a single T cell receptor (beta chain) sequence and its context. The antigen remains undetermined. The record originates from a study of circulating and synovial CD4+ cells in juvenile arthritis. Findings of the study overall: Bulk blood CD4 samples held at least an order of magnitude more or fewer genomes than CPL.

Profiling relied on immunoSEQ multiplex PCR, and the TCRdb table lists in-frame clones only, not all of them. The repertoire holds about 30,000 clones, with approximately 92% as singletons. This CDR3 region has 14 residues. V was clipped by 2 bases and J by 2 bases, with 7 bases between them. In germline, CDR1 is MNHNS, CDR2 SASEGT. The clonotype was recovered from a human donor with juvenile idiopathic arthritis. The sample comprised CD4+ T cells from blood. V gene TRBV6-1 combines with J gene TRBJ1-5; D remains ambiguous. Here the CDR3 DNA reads TGTGCCAGCAGTGAAAGCCAACGCAATCAGCCCCAGCATTTT. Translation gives CASSESQRNQPQHF.